These 20 T cell receptor beta chains came from one sample sequenced in a study of blood T cell repertoires in COVID-19. Some clones are missing from TCRdb's copy, which holds only in-frame ones; the method was immunoSEQ multiplex PCR. The sample contains around 370,000 clones, roughly 89% of which appear only once. The specimen sequenced was peripheral blood. These receptors were taken from a man aged 18 to 29 with active or convalescent COVID-19.

The chain uses TRBV3-1 (or the pseudogene TRBV3-2) and TRBJ2-7; 7 nucleotides line up with TRBD1. Looked up from germline, CDR1 is LGHDT and CDR2 is YNNKEL (reference sequence). Trimming at V came to 2 bases and at J to 4 bases, leaving 2 bases not matched to a gene. The CDR3 spans 13 residues. The CDR3 DNA is TGTGCCAGCAGCCAAACGACAGGGTACGAGCAGTACTTC. Its protein is CASSQTTGYEQYF.

V and J are TRBV7-3 and TRBJ2-5; D is perhaps TRBD1 (5 bases). The CDR3 has 13 residues. With 3 bases removed from V and 4 bases from J, the gap between germline ends came to 9 bases. Germline CDR1 is SGHTA and CDR2 is FQGTGA. The CDR3 region is CASSFQGGETQYF. The DNA for the CDR3 is TGTGCCAGCAGCTTCCAGGGTGGAGAGACCCAGTACTTC.

This chain links TRBV7-2 with TRBJ2-3; TRBD1 aligns across 8 bases. V was pared by 5 bases and J by 1 base, with 17 bases of the junction left unmatched. CDR3 length: 19 residues. Germline-derived CDR1 and CDR2 are SGHTA and FQGNSA. The CDR3 sequence is CASSPGWGRGRLGTDTQYF. The CDR3 DNA is TGTGCCAGCAGCCCCGGGTGGGGCAGGGGGCGATTGGGCACAGATACGCAGTATTTT.

The DNA of the CDR3 is TGTGCCAGCAGCTTGACAGGGACCTATAACACCATATATTTT. It yields the protein CASSLTGTYNTIYF. The J gene is TRBJ1-3, the V gene TRBV6-6; 7 nucleotides line up with TRBD1. The V gene end was trimmed by 6 bases and the J gene end by 7 bases; junction bases not matched to a gene: 9. The germline CDR1 and CDR2 sequences are MNHNY and SVGAGI (reference sequence). The CDR3 runs 14 residues.

CDR3 region: CASSTPRDRAGGQPQHF. CDR3 sequence (DNA): TGTGCCAGCAGCACACCCCGGGACAGGGCCGGAGGGCAGCCCCAGCATTTT. The V and J genes are TRBV28 and TRBJ1-5; TRBD1 aligns across 9 bases. V trimming: 6 bases; J trimming: 7 bases; junction bases outside the gene matches: 16. The CDR3 is 17 amino acids. CDR1 and CDR2 (germline): MDHEN, SYDVKM. Combining the CDR3 with reference TRBV28 and TRBJ1-5 gives the whole variable domain DVKVTQSSRYLVKRTGEKVFLECVQDMDHENMFWYRQDPGLGLRLIYFSYDVKMKEKGDIPEGYSVSREKKERFSLILESASTNQTSMYLCASSTPRDRAGGQPQHFGDGTRLSIL.

The chain employs TRBV21-1 and TRBJ1-5. TRBV21-1 constitutes a pseudogene. The CDR3 sequence is 16 residues long. The chain's CDR3 is CASSQKRGWSDQPQHF. DNA for the CDR3: TGTGCCAGCAGTCAAAAGCGGGGGTGGAGCGATCAGCCCCAGCATTTT.

The rearrangement uses TRBV5-1 and TRBJ2-3; 15 nucleotides align to TRBD2. V shed 4 bases and J 3 bases; nucleotides not matched to a gene: 6. The CDR3 has 17 residues. Germline V CDR1 and CDR2: SGHRS, YFSETQ. The CDR3 nucleotides read TGCGCCAGCAGCGGAGGACTAGCGGGAGGGGAGACAGATACGCAGTATTTT. Translating gives CASSGGLAGGETDTQYF.

V is TRBV7-3 and J is TRBJ2-5, with 7 bases matching TRBD1. V was clipped by 1 base and J by 3 bases; unmatched bases: 8. CDR3 length: 16 residues. From germline, CDR1 is SGHTA and CDR2 FQGTGA. CDR3 region: CASSLNTGTAKETQYF. DNA of the CDR3: TGTGCCAGCAGCTTAAATACCGGGACAGCTAAAGAGACCCAGTACTTC.

The V call is TRBV24-1, the J call TRBJ2-2, with 10 positions matching TRBD1. Germline CDR1 is KGHDR and CDR2 is SFDVKD. The CDR3 has 17 residues. J lost 7 bases, V lost 4 bases, and 11 bases had no gene match. The CDR3 DNA reads as TGTGCCACCAGTGACGCCCCGGGACAGGGGATGGGCGGGGAGCTGTTTTTT. Translating gives CATSDAPGQGMGGELFF.

The chain is built from TRBV5-6 and TRBJ1-1, with 7 bases matching TRBD1. Trimming took 3 bases from V and 1 from J; bases not matched to a gene: 3. The CDR3 is 14 residues long. Looked up from germline, CDR1 is SGHDT and CDR2 is YYEEEE. As DNA, the CDR3 is TGTGCCAGCAGCTCCGGACAGGAGAACACTGAAGCTTTCTTT. It specifies CASSSGQENTEAFF.

The genes are TRBV6-6 and TRBJ2-4, with 7 bases that match TRBD2. Unmatched junction bases numbered 4, after V lost 6 bases and J lost 8 bases. Germline V CDR1 and CDR2: MNHNY, SVGAGI (reference sequence). The CDR3 consists of 12 residues. The CDR3 DNA reads TGTGCCAGCAGGGCGGGGGTGGACATTCAGTACTTC. As protein: CASRAGVDIQYF.

The CDR3 protein is CASSERPQGTIADTQYF. CDR3 sequence (DNA): TGTGCCAGCAGTGAAAGGCCTCAGGGAACGATAGCAGATACGCAGTATTTT. The J gene is TRBJ2-3, the V gene TRBV6-1; weak D call: TRBD1 (5 bases). The CDR3 length is 17 residues. Trimming left V 2 bases short and J 4 bases short, with 19 bases between. Per germline, CDR1 MNHNS and CDR2 SASEGT.

This chain uses TRBV29-1 with TRBJ2-3, with 11 bases lining up with TRBD1. Germline CDR1 and CDR2: SQVTM and ANQGSEA. The CDR3 sequence is 13 residues long. V gave up 4 bases and J gave up 4 bases; unmatched junction bases: 1. The CDR3 spells CSVGTGGPDTQYF. The CDR3 DNA is TGCAGCGTTGGGACAGGGGGCCCAGATACGCAGTATTTT.

The chain combines TRBV7-2 with TRBJ2-5; D is perhaps TRBD1 (5 bases). The CDR3 loop spans 15 amino acids. In germline, CDR1 is SGHTA, CDR2 FQGNSA. The V end was cut by 1 base, the J end by 5 bases, with 14 bases between. CDR3 nucleotide sequence: TGTGCCAGCAGCTTAGGTGAAGGGGTGACGGAGACCCAGTACTTC. This sequence encodes CASSLGEGVTETQYF.

The rearrangement links TRBV24-1 to TRBJ2-7, with TRBD2 identical over 7 bases. CDR1 and CDR2 from the germline V gene are KGHDR and SFDVKD. This CDR3 contains 15 residues. With 2 bases clipped from V and 0 bases from J, the junction kept 3 bases outside the gene matches. CDR3 region: CATSDSGGGSYEQYF. The CDR3, as DNA: TGTGCCACCAGTGATTCGGGGGGAGGCTCCTACGAGCAGTACTTC.

The chain links TRBV4-1 to TRBJ2-2, with D perhaps matching TRBD2 (6 bases). Germline CDR1 is MGHRA and CDR2 is YSYEKL. This CDR3 region has 16 residues. V was cut by 4 bases and J by 4 bases, with 16 bases left in between. In DNA form, the CDR3 reads TGCGCCAGCAGCCCCCGTGGTAGCGGATCCACCGGGGAGCTGTTTTTT. Protein product: CASSPRGSGSTGELFF.

J is TRBJ1-4 and V is TRBV4-3; D unclear. Per the germline V gene, CDR1 is LGHNA and CDR2 is YSLEER. The CDR3 consists of 14 residues. Trimming removed 0 bases from V and 4 bases from J, with 6 bases in between. CDR3 sequence (DNA): TGCGCCAGCAGCCAAGATCGTAGTAATGAAAAACTGTTTTTT. Amino acids: CASSQDRSNEKLFF.

V is TRBV25-1 and J is TRBJ2-7; TRBD1 aligns across 11 bases. The germline V gene encodes CDR1 MGHDK and CDR2 SYGVNS. The CDR3 is made up of 17 amino acids. V shed 3 bases, J shed 7 bases, and the junction held 14 bases outside the gene matches. CDR3: CASSDGQGANSLWEQYF. The DNA of the CDR3 is TGTGCCAGCAGTGACGGACAGGGGGCGAATTCCCTCTGGGAGCAGTACTTC.

The chain couples TRBV5-4 to TRBJ1-5; possible D gene TRBD1, 6 bases. The germline V gene has CDR1 SGHNT and CDR2 YYREEE (reference sequence). V was clipped by 1 base and J by 5 bases, with 10 bases between them. The CDR3 consists of 14 residues. The CDR3 here is CASSLNAGDQPQHF. CDR3 nucleotide sequence: TGTGCCAGCAGCTTGAATGCAGGGGATCAGCCCCAGCATTTT.

The rearrangement joins TRBV29-1 to TRBJ2-7; TRBD2 matches 7 bases. This CDR3 is built from 13 residues. Losses at the gene ends were 3 bases for V and 2 bases for J; bases not matched to a gene: 4. CDR1 and CDR2 (germline): SQVTM, ANQGSEA. In DNA, the CDR3 is TGCAGCGTTGAGGGAGGGGTTCCCTACGAGCAGTACTTC. Translated, it gives CSVEGGVPYEQYF.